This TCR beta chain was identified in a study of control samples from healthy donors and cancer patients. V shed 4 bases, J shed 7 bases, and the junction held 5 bases outside the gene matches. This CDR3 is built from 14 residues. Germline CDR1 and CDR2: SGHTA and FQGTGA. Method: immunoSEQ multiplex PCR; TCRdb's copy keeps in-frame clones and lacks some. This table has fewer than 110,000 clones, around 89% appearing once. The sequence came from a man in his sixties with lung cancer. The sequencing sample was made of PBMCs. The rearrangement links TRBV7-3 to TRBJ2-1, with 9 bases that match TRBD2. CDR3 nucleotides: TGTGCCAGCAGCTGCGGCGGGGGGGGGAATGAGCAGTTCTTC. It yields the protein CASSCGGGGNEQFF. Full variable domain (rest looked up from reference TRBV7-3 and TRBJ2-1): GAGVSQTPSNKVTEKGKYVELRCDPISGHTALYWYRQSLGQGPEFLIYFQGTGAADDSGLPNDRFFAVRPEGSVSTLKIQRTERGDSAVYLCASSCGGGGNEQFFGPGTRLTVL.